The clone carrying this T cell receptor (beta chain) has a single count. The length of the CDR3 is 15 residues. Losses at the gene ends were 3 bases for V and 3 bases for J; bases not matched to a gene: 8. CDR1 is MNHEY and CDR2 is SMNVEV in the germline V gene (reference sequence). These data are taken from a study of shared clonotypes between healthy human individuals. Sequenced by immunoSEQ multiplex PCR; TCRdb stores in-frame clones only, minus some. Here the sample spans millions of clones, approximately 94% being singletons. This sequence originates from a man younger than 35 in good health. Source material: naive CD4+ T cells sorted from blood. Subset meaning: CD45RA+ positively selected. The chain has TRBV27 and TRBJ2-7; 7 bases line up with TRBD2. The CDR3 protein is CASSFRRGEVYEQYF. The CDR3 DNA follows: TGTGCCAGCAGTTTTAGACGGGGGGAGGTCTACGAGCAGTACTTC.